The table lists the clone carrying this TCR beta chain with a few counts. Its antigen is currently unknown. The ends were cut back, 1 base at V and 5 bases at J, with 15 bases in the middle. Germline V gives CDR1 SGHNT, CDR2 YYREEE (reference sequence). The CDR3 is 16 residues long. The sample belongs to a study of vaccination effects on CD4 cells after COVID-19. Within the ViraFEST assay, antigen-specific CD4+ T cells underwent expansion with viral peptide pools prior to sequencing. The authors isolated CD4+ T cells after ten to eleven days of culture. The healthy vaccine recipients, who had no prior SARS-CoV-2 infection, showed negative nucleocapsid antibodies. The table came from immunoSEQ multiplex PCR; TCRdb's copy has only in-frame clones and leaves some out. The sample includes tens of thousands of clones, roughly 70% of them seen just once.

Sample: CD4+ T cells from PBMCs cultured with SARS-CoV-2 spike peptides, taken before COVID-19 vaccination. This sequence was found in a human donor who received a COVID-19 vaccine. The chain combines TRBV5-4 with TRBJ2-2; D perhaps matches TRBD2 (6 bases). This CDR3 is CASSLNSGGETGELFF. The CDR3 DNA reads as TGTGCCAGCAGCTTGAATTCCGGGGGTGAAACCGGGGAGCTGTTTTTT.